This T cell receptor (beta chain) was identified in a study of T cell repertoires and HLA-DP antigens. Study overall: Transduced HeLa cells presented HLA-DP to CD4+ T cells. Donor ages ranged from 18-to-29 to 60-to-69; a couple of men, one woman.

About this clone: Its antigen is not known.

The data were produced by immunoSEQ multiplex PCR, yet TCRdb's version contains in-frame clones alone and is incomplete. The sample yields roughly 120,000 clones, 92% seen once. Overall study findings and caveats: A non-physiological HeLa system presented antigen to total CD4+ responders. Sorted CD137+ clonality was 0.35 to 0.45 for both alloantigens, versus approximately 0.04 pre-culture.

The ends were cut back, 2 bases at V and 3 bases at J, with 13 bases in the middle. The germline V gene has CDR1 SEHNR and CDR2 FQNEAQ (reference sequence). The CDR3 runs to 15 residues. Specimen: CD4+ T cells from PBMCs. V is TRBV7-9 and J is TRBJ1-2; no clear D gene. The TCR was taken from a woman between 18 and 29 years old in good health and CMV-seronegative. The CDR3 DNA reads as TGTGCCAGCAGCTTATCGGGCAGGCGAGACTATGGCTACACCTTC. Translation gives CASSLSGRRDYGYTF.